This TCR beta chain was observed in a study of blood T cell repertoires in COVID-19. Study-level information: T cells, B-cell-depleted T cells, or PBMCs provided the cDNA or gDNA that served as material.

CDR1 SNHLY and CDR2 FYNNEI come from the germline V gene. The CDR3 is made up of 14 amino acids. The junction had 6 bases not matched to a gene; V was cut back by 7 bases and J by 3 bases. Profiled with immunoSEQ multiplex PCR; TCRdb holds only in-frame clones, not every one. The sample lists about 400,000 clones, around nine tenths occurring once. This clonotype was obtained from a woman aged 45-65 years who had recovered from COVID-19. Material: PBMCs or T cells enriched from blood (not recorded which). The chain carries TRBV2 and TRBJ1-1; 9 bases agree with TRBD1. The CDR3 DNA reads TGTGCCAGCAATGACAGGGGGTTTCACACTGAAGCTTTCTTT. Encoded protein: CASNDRGFHTEAFF.